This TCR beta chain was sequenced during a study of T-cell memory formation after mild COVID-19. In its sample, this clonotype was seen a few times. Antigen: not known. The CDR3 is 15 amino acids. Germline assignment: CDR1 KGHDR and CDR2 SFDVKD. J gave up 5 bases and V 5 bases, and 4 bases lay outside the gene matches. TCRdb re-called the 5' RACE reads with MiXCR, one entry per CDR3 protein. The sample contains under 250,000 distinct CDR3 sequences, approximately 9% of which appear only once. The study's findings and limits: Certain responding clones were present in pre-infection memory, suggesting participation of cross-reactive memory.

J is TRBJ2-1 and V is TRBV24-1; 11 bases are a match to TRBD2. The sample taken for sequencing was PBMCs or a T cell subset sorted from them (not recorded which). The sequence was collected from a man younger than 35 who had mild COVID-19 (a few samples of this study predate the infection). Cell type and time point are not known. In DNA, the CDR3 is TGTGCCACCAGTGGTGCTAGCGGGGGGAACAATGAGCAGTTCTTC. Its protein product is CATSGASGGNNEQFF.